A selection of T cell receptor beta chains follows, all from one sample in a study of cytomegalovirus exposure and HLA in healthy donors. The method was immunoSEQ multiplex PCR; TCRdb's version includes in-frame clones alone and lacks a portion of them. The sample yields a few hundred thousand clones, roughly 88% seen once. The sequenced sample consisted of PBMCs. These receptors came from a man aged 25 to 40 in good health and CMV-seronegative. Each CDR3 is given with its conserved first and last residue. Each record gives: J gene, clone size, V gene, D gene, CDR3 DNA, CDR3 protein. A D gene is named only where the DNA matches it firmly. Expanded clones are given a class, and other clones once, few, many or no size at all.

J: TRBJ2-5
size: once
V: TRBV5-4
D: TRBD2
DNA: TGTGCCAGCAGCTCGAGCGGGGGGGCCGGAGAGACCCAGTACTTC
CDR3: CASSSSGGAGETQYF

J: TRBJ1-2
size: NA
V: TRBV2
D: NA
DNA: TGTGCCAGCAAACCTTGGGTCGCAGCGGACTATGGCTACACCTTC
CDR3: CASKPWVAADYGYTF

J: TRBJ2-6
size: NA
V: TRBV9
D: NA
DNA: TGTGCCAGCAGCGTTGGCCTCTCTGGGGCCAACGTCCTGACTTTC
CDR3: CASSVGLSGANVLTF

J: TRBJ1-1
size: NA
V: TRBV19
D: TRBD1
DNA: TGTGCCAGTAGTCCGCGGGACAGGGGGCTTGGGGGCACTGAAGCTTTCTTT
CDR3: CASSPRDRGLGGTEAFF

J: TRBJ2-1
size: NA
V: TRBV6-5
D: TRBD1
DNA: TGTGCCAGCAGTTACTACAGGGGAGATGAGCAGTTCTTC
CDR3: CASSYYRGDEQFF

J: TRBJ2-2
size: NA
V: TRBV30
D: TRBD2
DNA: TGTGCCTGGAGCAGCGGGGGGAGGCACACCGGGGAGCTGTTTTTT
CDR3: CAWSSGGRHTGELFF

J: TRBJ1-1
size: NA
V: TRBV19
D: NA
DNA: TGTGCCTCCGGGTGGAACACTGAAGCTTTCTTT
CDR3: CASGWNTEAFF

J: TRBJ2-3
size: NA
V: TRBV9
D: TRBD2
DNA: TGTGCCAGCAGCGATAGGTTAGCGGGGCGTGGGACAGATACGCAGTATTTT
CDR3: CASSDRLAGRGTDTQYF

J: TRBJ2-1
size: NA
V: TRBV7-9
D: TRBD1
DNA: TGTGCCAGCAGCGCGAGACAGGGGGCATACAATGAGCAGTTCTTC
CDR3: CASSARQGAYNEQFF

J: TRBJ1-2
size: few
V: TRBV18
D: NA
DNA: TGTGCCAGCTCACCACGGGGCGACTATGGCTACACCTTC
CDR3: CASSPRGDYGYTF

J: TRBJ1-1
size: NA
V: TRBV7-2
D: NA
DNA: TGTGCCAGCAGCTTAGTGCCCGGGGGCACTGAAGCTTTCTTT
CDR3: CASSLVPGGTEAFF

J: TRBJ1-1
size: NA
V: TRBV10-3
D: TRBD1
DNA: TGTGCCATCAGTGGGGGGACAGGGGCCGAAGCTTTCTTT
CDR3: CAISGGTGAEAFF

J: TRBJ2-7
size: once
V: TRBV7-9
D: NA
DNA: TGTGCCAGCAGCTTAGAACAACGTAGGGGGGAGCAGTACTTC
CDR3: CASSLEQRRGEQYF

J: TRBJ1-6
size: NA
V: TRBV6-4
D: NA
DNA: TGTGCCAGCAGTGAAAGGGCAGGGTTTAATTCACCCCTCCACTTT
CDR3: CASSERAGFNSPLHF

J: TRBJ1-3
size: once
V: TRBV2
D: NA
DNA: TGTGCCAGCAGTGCGCCTGGAGGGGTTGGCGGAAACACCATATATTTT
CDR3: CASSAPGGVGGNTIYF

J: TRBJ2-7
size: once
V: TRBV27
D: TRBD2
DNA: TGTGCCAGCAGTGAGGCGGGGGGGCTGTACGAGCAGTACTTC
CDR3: CASSEAGGLYEQYF

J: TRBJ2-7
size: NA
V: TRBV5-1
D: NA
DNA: TGCGCCAGCAGCTACGAAGCGGGTCAAACCTACGAGCAGTACTTC
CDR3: CASSYEAGQTYEQYF

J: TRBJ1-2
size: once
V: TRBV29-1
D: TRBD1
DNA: TGCAGCGTTGCTTTTAGGGACAGGGGTAACTATGGCTACACCTTC
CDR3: CSVAFRDRGNYGYTF

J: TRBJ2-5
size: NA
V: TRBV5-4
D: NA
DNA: TGTGCCAGCAGCTCGGGGATCGGCCTATTCCAAGGGGAGACCCAGTACTTC
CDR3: CASSSGIGLFQGETQYF

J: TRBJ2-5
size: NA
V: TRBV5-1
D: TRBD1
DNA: TGCGCCAGCAGCTTAAGGACAGGGGCGCAAGAGACCCAGTACTTC
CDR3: CASSLRTGAQETQYF

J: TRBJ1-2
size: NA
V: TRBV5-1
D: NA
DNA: TGCGCCAGCAGCTTGGCGTCCCAGTCCTATGGCTACACCTTC
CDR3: CASSLASQSYGYTF

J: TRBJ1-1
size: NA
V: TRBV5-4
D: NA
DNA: TGTGCCAGCAGCTTGGGACAGACTGAAGCTTTCTTT
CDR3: CASSLGQTEAFF

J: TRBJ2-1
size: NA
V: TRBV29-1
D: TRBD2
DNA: TGCAGCGTTGATTGGAGCGGGGGGAGCTCCTACAATGAGCAGTTCTTC
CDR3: CSVDWSGGSSYNEQFF

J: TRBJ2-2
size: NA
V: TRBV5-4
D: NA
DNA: TGTGCCAGCAGCTTGACAGGGTACACCGGGGAGCTGTTTTTT
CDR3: CASSLTGYTGELFF

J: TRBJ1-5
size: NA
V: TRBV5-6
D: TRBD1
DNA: TGTGCCAGCAGCTCCCGGGACAGGGGTAGTCAGCCCCAGCATTTT
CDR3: CASSSRDRGSQPQHF

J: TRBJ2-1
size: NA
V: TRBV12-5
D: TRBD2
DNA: TGTGCTAGTGGTTTGGCGCTAACTAGCGGCAGCTCCTACAATGAGCAATTCTTC
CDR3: CASGLALTSGSSYNEQFF

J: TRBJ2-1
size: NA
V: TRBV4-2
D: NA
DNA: TGTGCCAGCAGCCAAGAATATCGGGATTACAATGAGCAGTTCTTC
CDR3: CASSQEYRDYNEQFF

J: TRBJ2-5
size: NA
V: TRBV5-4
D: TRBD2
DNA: TGTGCCAGCAGCCAGACTAGCGGGGGATATGAGACCCAGTACTTC
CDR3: CASSQTSGGYETQYF

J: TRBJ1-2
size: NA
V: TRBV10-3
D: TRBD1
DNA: TGTGCCATCAGTGAGTCGGCAACAGGGGTGTTCTATGGCTACACCTTC
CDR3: CAISESATGVFYGYTF

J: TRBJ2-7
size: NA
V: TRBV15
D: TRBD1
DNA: TGTGCCACCAGACAAACAGGGGGAAACGAGCAGTACTTC
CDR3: CATRQTGGNEQYF

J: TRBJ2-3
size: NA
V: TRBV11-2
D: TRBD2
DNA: TGTGCCAGCAGCTTTAACCCTAGCGGGGGTGGCGCAGATACGCAGTATTTT
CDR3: CASSFNPSGGGADTQYF

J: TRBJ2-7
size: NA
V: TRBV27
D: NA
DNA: TGTGCCAGCAGTTTATTTCCTAGCTCCTACGAGCAGTACTTC
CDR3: CASSLFPSSYEQYF

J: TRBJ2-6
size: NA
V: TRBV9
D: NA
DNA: TGTGCCAGCAGCGTAGACAGCTCTGGGGCCAACGTCCTGACTTTC
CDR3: CASSVDSSGANVLTF

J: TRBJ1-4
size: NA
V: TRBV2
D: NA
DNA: TGTGCCAGCAGATTAACAGGAACAACTAATGAAAAACTGTTTTTT
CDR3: CASRLTGTTNEKLFF

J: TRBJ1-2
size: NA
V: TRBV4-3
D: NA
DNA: TGCGCCAGCAGCCAGGTCCGGGGGTTCGGAAACTATGGCTACACCTTC
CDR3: CASSQVRGFGNYGYTF

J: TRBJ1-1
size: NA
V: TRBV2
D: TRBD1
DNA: TGTGCCAGCAACAGTGGGGACAGGGTTTTCACTGAAGCTTTCTTT
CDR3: CASNSGDRVFTEAFF

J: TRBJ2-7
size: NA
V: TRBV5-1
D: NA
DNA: TGCGCCAGCTTCCCAACGCCGGGTCTCAACTCCTACGAGCAGTACTTC
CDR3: CASFPTPGLNSYEQYF

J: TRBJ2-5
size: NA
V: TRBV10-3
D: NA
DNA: TGTGCCATCGGGACGGGGGTCTCCGGGGAGACCCAGTACTTC
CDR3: CAIGTGVSGETQYF

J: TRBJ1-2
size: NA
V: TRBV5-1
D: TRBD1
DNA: TGCGCCAGCAGCGGAGGGGGCAGGGACAACTATGGCTACACCTTC
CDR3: CASSGGGRDNYGYTF

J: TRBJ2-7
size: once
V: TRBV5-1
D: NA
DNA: TGCGCCAGCAGCCCGAGGGGGGGACAGGCCTACGAGCAGTACTTC
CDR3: CASSPRGGQAYEQYF

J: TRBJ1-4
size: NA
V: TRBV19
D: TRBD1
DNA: TGTGCCAGTAGTACCCTACCGGGACAGGCCGGCGAAAAACTGTTTTTT
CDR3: CASSTLPGQAGEKLFF

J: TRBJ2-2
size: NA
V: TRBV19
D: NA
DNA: TGTGCCAGTAGTATTTTGGTATCAGGGAACACCGGGGAGCTGTTTTTT
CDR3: CASSILVSGNTGELFF

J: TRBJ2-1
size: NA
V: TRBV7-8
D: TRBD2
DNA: TGTGCCAGCAGCCGGACTAGCGGGGGTATCCTTCGCTCCTACAATGAGCAGTTCTTC
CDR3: CASSRTSGGILRSYNEQFF

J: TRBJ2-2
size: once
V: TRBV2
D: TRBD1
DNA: TGTGCCAGCAGGGACAGGTTGGGCACCGGGGAGCTGTTTTTT
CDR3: CASRDRLGTGELFF

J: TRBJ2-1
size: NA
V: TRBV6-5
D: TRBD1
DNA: TGTGCCAGCAGTACAGGGGGGCATGAGCAGTTCTTC
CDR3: CASSTGGHEQFF

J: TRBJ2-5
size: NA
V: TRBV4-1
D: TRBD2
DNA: TGCGCCAGCAGCCAAGAGAGATTAGCGGGGGGGCGGGGAGAGACCCAGTACTTC
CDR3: CASSQERLAGGRGETQYF

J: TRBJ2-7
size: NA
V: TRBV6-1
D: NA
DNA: TGTGCCAGCAAGGTTACGCGGGGCCACTACGAGCAGTACTTC
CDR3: CASKVTRGHYEQYF

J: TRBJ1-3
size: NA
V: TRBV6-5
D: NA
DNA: TGTGCCAGCAGGGACTTTTCCTCTGGAAACACCATATATTTT
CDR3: CASRDFSSGNTIYF

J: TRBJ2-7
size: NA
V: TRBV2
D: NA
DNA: TGTGCCAGCACGGGGGGCTACCTCTCCTACGAGCAGTACTTC
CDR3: CASTGGYLSYEQYF

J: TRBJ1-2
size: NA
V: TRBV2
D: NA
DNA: TGTGCCAGCAGTGACCAGGGGACTAACTATGGCTACACCTTC
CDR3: CASSDQGTNYGYTF

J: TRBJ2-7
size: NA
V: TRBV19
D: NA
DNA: TGTGCCAGTAGTATGAGCGCACGGGGTAACGAGCAGTACTTC
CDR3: CASSMSARGNEQYF

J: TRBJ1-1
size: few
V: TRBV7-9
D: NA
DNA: TGTGCCAGCAGCTTAATCCAGGGAACCATGAAAGCTTTCTTT
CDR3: CASSLIQGTMKAFF

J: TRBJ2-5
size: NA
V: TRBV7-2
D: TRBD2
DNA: TGTGCCAGCAGCCGCAGACTAGCGGGGGGCCTAGAGACCCAGTACTTC
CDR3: CASSRRLAGGLETQYF

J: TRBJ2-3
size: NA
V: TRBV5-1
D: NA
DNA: TGCGCCAGCAGCTTGGTTGGAGGGGCTAGCACAGATACGCAGTATTTT
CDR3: CASSLVGGASTDTQYF

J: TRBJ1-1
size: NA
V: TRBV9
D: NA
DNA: TGTGCCAGCAGCAGGGAGAGGTACACTGAAGCTTTCTTT
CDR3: CASSRERYTEAFF

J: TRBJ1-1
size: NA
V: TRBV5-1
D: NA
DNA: TGCGCTAAGACAGTCATGAACACTGAAGCTTTCTTT
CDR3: CAKTVMNTEAFF

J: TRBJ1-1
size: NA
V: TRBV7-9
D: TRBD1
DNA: TGTGCCAGCAGCTTTCAACCGACCGGGACAGGAGAAGCTTTCTTT
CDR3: CASSFQPTGTGEAFF

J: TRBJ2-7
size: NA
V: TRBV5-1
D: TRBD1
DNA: TGCGCCAGCAGCTTGGGGACCGGGACAGGGGCCTACGAGCAGTACTTC
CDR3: CASSLGTGTGAYEQYF

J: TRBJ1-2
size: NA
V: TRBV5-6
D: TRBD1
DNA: TGTGCCAGCAGCTGGGACAGGGACCACTATGGCTACACCTTC
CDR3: CASSWDRDHYGYTF